These 29 T cell receptor beta chains were sequenced from one sample in a study of blood T cell repertoires in COVID-19. The method was immunoSEQ multiplex PCR; TCRdb's version includes in-frame clones alone and lacks a portion of them. The profile shows 130,000 or so clones, over 75% of them singletons. The sample consisted of peripheral blood. The receptors originated from a man aged 55 to 70 with active or convalescent COVID-19.

The chain carries TRBV30 and TRBJ2-7; D gene ambiguous. The V end lost 2 bases, the J end lost 0 bases, and 5 bases lay between the germline ends. The germline gives CDR1 GTSNPN, CDR2 SVGIG (reference sequence). The CDR3 sequence is 12 residues long. The CDR3 bases are TGTGCCTGGAGTTCGAGCTCCTACGAGCAGTACTTC. Its translation is CAWSSSSYEQYF.

V usage is TRBV9 and J usage is TRBJ2-6; no clear D gene. This CDR3 is 17 amino acids long. The V gene's germline CDR1 is SGDLS and CDR2 YYNGEE. The V and J ends lost 0 bases and 0 bases respectively, with 10 bases between them. CDR3 sequence: CASSVAPSLSGANVLTF. Written as DNA, the CDR3 is TGTGCCAGCAGCGTAGCTCCCTCACTCTCTGGGGCCAACGTCCTGACTTTC.

This sequence joins TRBV28 and TRBJ1-5, with 9 bases matching TRBD1. Germline values: CDR1 MDHEN, CDR2 SYDVKM. The CDR3 is 16 amino acids. J gave up 3 bases and V 2 bases, and 5 bases lay outside the gene matches. In nucleotides, the CDR3 is TGTGCCAGCAGTTTAGGGGGACAGGGTCACAATCAGCCCCAGCATTTT. Amino acids: CASSLGGQGHNQPQHF.

The chain recombines TRBV5-1 with TRBJ2-5; 7 nucleotides align to TRBD1. This CDR3 has 14 amino acids. CDR1 and CDR2 from the germline V gene are SGHRS and YFSETQ. After removal of 3 bases from V and 3 bases from J, the junction contained 5 bases not matched to a gene. CDR3 bases: TGCGCCAGCAGCTACGGACAGGCGGAAGAGACCCAGTACTTC. Translated: CASSYGQAEETQYF.

The chain joins TRBV28 to TRBJ1-2, with 12 positions matching TRBD1. Germline values: CDR1 MDHEN, CDR2 SYDVKM. The CDR3 has 17 residues. V lost 2 bases and J lost 3; bases outside the gene matches: 7. DNA of the CDR3: TGTGCCAGCAGTTTAGCCAGGGACAGGGGGCGCGACTATGGCTACACCTTC. Translated: CASSLARDRGRDYGYTF.

The chain joins TRBV4-2 to TRBJ1-1; tentatively, D is TRBD1 (5 bases). This CDR3 spans 13 amino acids. V lost 0 bases and J 8 bases, leaving 10 bases between the germline ends. Germline CDR1 is LGHNA and CDR2 is YNFKEQ. CDR3 in DNA: TGTGCCAGCAGCCAAGAGACAGCTTCCGAAGCTTTCTTT. This gives the protein CASSQETASEAFF.

The chain combines TRBV6-1 with TRBJ2-2; D is possibly TRBD1 (5 bases). CDR3 length equals 14 residues. Germline V lookup: CDR1 MNHNS, CDR2 SASEGT. V lost 3 bases and J 1 base, leaving 6 bases between the germline ends. DNA of the CDR3: TGTGCCAGCAGTGACCAGGGGAACACCGGGGAGCTGTTTTTT. It is translated as CASSDQGNTGELFF.

This sequence joins TRBV7-9 and TRBJ2-7; the D gene is possibly TRBD1 (6 bases). Germline CDR1 is SEHNR and CDR2 is FQNEAQ (reference sequence). This CDR3 contains 16 residues. V lost 5 bases to trimming and J lost 3 bases, with 20 bases between them. The CDR3 DNA reads TGTGCCAGCAGCCCCGGACAGAGTGCCTATAGCTACGAGCAGTACTTC. Translated, it gives CASSPGQSAYSYEQYF.

The chain combines TRBV5-4 with TRBJ2-2; a possible D gene is TRBD2 (7 bases). CDR1 SGHNT and CDR2 YYREEE come from the germline V gene (reference sequence). V dropped 4 bases and J dropped 5 bases, with 18 bases sitting between them. The CDR3 totals 16 residues. The CDR3 here is CASSQEGGGRTGELFF. Written as DNA, the CDR3 is TGTGCCAGCAGCCAGGAAGGGGGAGGGAGGACCGGGGAGCTGTTTTTT.

The chain recombines TRBV30 with TRBJ1-3, with 7 positions matching TRBD1. Germline V lookup: CDR1 GTSNPN, CDR2 SVGIG (reference sequence). This CDR3 region has 18 residues. J lost 0 bases, V lost 3 bases, and 14 bases had no gene match. CDR3 residues: CAWSRGTAPKSSGNTIYF. The CDR3 bases are TGTGCCTGGAGCCGAGGGACAGCACCCAAAAGCTCTGGAAACACCATATATTTT.

This clone was recorded only once. This chain joins TRBV7-3 and TRBJ1-2; 8 bases fit TRBD1. The CDR3 is 14 amino acids. Germline V gene sequence: CDR1 SGHTA, CDR2 FQGTGA. The V gene end was trimmed by 5 bases and the J gene end by 6 bases; junction bases not matched to a gene: 8. The CDR3, as DNA: TGTGCCAGCAGCCCAGGGGGCGCTGGGGATGGCTACACCTTC. Amino acid sequence: CASSPGGAGDGYTF.

The J gene is TRBJ1-5, the V gene TRBV28; 7 bases agree with TRBD1. V lost 7 bases to trimming and J lost 3 bases; unmatched junction nucleotides: 9. The CDR3 extends over 15 amino acids. From germline, CDR1 is MDHEN and CDR2 SYDVKM. In DNA form, the CDR3 reads TGTGCCAGCAAACCAGGGGGTACAGTCAATCAGCCCCAGCATTTT. Protein sequence: CASKPGGTVNQPQHF.

This chain joins TRBV5-1 and TRBJ2-1; 16 nucleotides agree with TRBD2. This CDR3 contains 15 residues. V trimming: 4 bases; J trimming: 8 bases; junction bases outside the gene matches: 3. CDR1 and CDR2 from the germline V gene are SGHRS and YFSETQ. The CDR3 DNA follows: TGCGCCAGCAGCGGCGGGACTAGCGGGAGGGATGAGCAGTTCTTC. It encodes CASSGGTSGRDEQFF.

The CDR3 bases are TGTGCCAGCTCACCATATGGGACAGGGGGCTCCTACGAGCAGTACTTC. Translation gives CASSPYGTGGSYEQYF. The V and J genes are TRBV18 and TRBJ2-7; 11 nucleotides match TRBD1. Looked up from germline, CDR1 is KGHSH and CDR2 is LQKENI. This CDR3 has 16 amino acids. With 2 bases clipped from V and 0 bases from J, the junction kept 3 bases outside the gene matches.

This chain joins TRBV4-3 and TRBJ2-1; 9 bases map to TRBD2. The CDR3 has 16 amino acids. Germline CDR1 LGHNA, CDR2 YSLEER. The junction had 4 bases not matched to a gene; V was cut back by 0 bases and J by 4 bases. CDR3 region: CASSQDQTSGYNEQFF. The CDR3 region has the DNA TGCGCCAGCAGCCAAGATCAGACTAGCGGTTACAATGAGCAGTTCTTC.

A word on this clone: An end of the junction does not agree with germline; a read error may underlie this. V is TRBV7-7 and J is TRBJ2-1; the match to TRBD2 covers 9 bases. CDR1 is SSHAT, CDR2 FNYEAQ, per germline (reference sequence). CDR3 size: 15 residues. This CDR3 reads CASSSGSGSYNEQFF. The CDR3 DNA follows: TGTGCTAGCAGCTCGGGTAGCGGGAGCTACAATGAGCAGTTCTTC.

The rearrangement links TRBV27 to TRBJ2-7, with D perhaps TRBD2 (7 bases). The CDR3 runs 14 residues. Germline lookup yields CDR1 MNHEY and CDR2 SMNVEV (reference sequence). Trimming removed 5 bases from V and 0 bases from J, with 11 bases in between. The CDR3 DNA reads TGTGCCAGCAGTGGGGGCGGGAGCTCCTACGAGCAGTACTTC. Residues: CASSGGGSSYEQYF.

This rearrangement joins TRBV28 to TRBJ1-6, with D possibly matching TRBD1 (5 bases). V lost 5 bases and J 9 bases, leaving 8 bases between the germline ends. The CDR3 runs 12 residues. The germline gives CDR1 MDHEN, CDR2 SYDVKM. This CDR3 reads CASSGGGSPLHF. In DNA, the CDR3 is TGTGCCAGCAGTGGGGGGGGTTCACCCCTCCACTTT. Based on the CDR3 plus reference TRBV28 and TRBJ1-6, the full variable domain is DVKVTQSSRYLVKRTGEKVFLECVQDMDHENMFWYRQDPGLGLRLIYFSYDVKMKEKGDIPEGYSVSREKKERFSLILESASTNQTSMYLCASSGGGSPLHFGNGTRLTVT.

The V and J genes are TRBV7-9 and TRBJ2-3; TRBD2 aligns across 15 bases. Germline V gene data show CDR1 as SEHNR and CDR2 as FQNEAQ (reference sequence). The CDR3 spans 18 residues. The V and J ends lost 8 bases and 4 bases, in that order; junction bases with no gene match: 13. The chain's CDR3 is CASAPSGTSGRIADTQYF. The CDR3 DNA reads as TGTGCCAGCGCGCCAAGCGGGACTAGCGGGAGGATAGCAGATACGCAGTATTTT.

The chain has TRBV6-2 or TRBV6-3 and TRBJ1-2, with a possible D match to TRBD1 (6 bases). Trimming cost V 2 bases and J 2 bases, with 12 bases left between them. CDR3 length: 15 amino acids. CDR1 is MNHEY, CDR2 SVGEGT, per germline. DNA of the CDR3: TGTGCCAGCAGTTACGCCGGACAGAGAAACTATGGCTACACCTTC. This codes for CASSYAGQRNYGYTF.

This clone was seen once. The chain links TRBV7-2 to TRBJ2-3; 13 positions match TRBD2. Germline-derived CDR1 and CDR2 are SGHTA and FQGNSA. The trim removed 2 bases at V and 4 bases at J, leaving 12 bases unmatched. The CDR3 consists of 19 residues. CDR3 sequence: CASSLLTTSGRTLADTQYF. The CDR3 DNA follows: TGTGCCAGCAGCTTATTAACGACTAGCGGGAGGACTCTTGCAGATACGCAGTATTTT.

This clone has a handful of counts. The chain has TRBV2 and TRBJ1-5; a possible D gene is TRBD1 (5 bases). The CDR3 consists of 15 residues. CDR1 and CDR2 from the germline V gene are SNHLY and FYNNEI. Deletions cut 1 base from V and 2 bases from J, with 9 bases between. The CDR3 reads CASSEEGRRNQPQHF. CDR3 DNA sequence: TGTGCCAGCAGTGAAGAGGGGAGGCGCAATCAGCCCCAGCATTTT. Looking up the rest from reference TRBV2 and TRBJ1-5 gives the full variable domain: EPEVTQTPSHQVTQMGQEVILRCVPISNHLYFYWYRQILGQKVEFLVSFYNNEISEKSEIFDDQFSVERPDGSNFTLKIRSTKLEDSAMYFCASSEEGRRNQPQHFGDGTRLSIL.

The rearrangement joins TRBV3-1 (or the pseudogene TRBV3-2) to TRBJ1-2, with D perhaps matching TRBD1 (5 bases). This CDR3 has 15 residues. Germline V CDR1 and CDR2: LGHDT, YNNKEL (reference sequence). Trimming shortened V by 4 bases and J by 2 bases, and 14 bases separated the two germline ends. This CDR3 reads CASSRRGGNNYGYTF. Written as DNA, the CDR3 is TGTGCCAGCAGCCGCCGGGGGGGGAACAACTATGGCTACACCTTC.

This clone was detected once. The chain is built from TRBV2 and TRBJ1-2, with no clear D. Between the trimmed V and J ends, which lost 10 bases and 1 base, there was a span of 10 bases. Germline values: CDR1 SNHLY, CDR2 FYNNEI. The CDR3 has 12 residues. The CDR3 spells CAKRTVNYGYTF. CDR3 DNA sequence: TGTGCCAAACGTACAGTTAACTATGGCTACACCTTC.

The J gene is TRBJ1-2, the V gene TRBV28, with 9 bases identical to TRBD1. CDR1 and CDR2 from the germline V gene are MDHEN and SYDVKM. The CDR3 runs to 16 residues. V was clipped by 5 bases and J by 3 bases; unmatched bases: 10. CDR3 sequence reads: CASSTTGTGRDYGYTF. CDR3 sequence (DNA): TGTGCCAGCAGTACTACCGGGACAGGGAGGGACTATGGCTACACCTTC.

Here the CDR3 DNA reads TGTGCCATCAGTGGGTCTCTAGGGGAAGAGACCCAGTACTTC. This translates into CAISGSLGEETQYF. The chain carries TRBV10-3 and TRBJ2-5, with TRBD1 as a possible D gene (5 bases). V was clipped by 4 bases and J by 3 bases, with 12 bases between them. Germline CDR1 ENHRY, CDR2 SYGVKD. CDR3 length: 14 amino acids.

V and J are TRBV25-1 and TRBJ1-1, with 7 bases that match TRBD1. The CDR3 contains 16 residues. Per the germline V gene, CDR1 is MGHDK and CDR2 is SYGVNS. V was pared by 3 bases and J by 4 bases, with 11 bases of the junction left unmatched. The CDR3 DNA reads TGTGCCAGCAGTGACCGGACAGGACCAAGCAGCACTGAAGCTTTCTTT. Residues: CASSDRTGPSSTEAFF. The entire variable domain, with the rest obtained from reference TRBV25-1 and TRBJ1-1, is as follows: EADIYQTPRYLVIGTGKKITLECSQTMGHDKMYWYQQDPGMELHLIHYSYGVNSTEKGDLSSESTVSRIRTEHFPLTLESARPSHTSQYLCASSDRTGPSSTEAFFGQGTRLTVV.

V gene TRBV7-3 combines with J gene TRBJ1-6, with 7 bases that match TRBD1. Losses at the gene ends were 5 bases for V and 6 bases for J; bases not matched to a gene: 4. CDR1 and CDR2 (germline): SGHTA, FQGTGA. This CDR3 contains 14 residues. The CDR3 DNA is TGTGCCAGCAGCCTTGGGGACAGTAATTCACCCCTCCACTTT. Its translation: CASSLGDSNSPLHF.

This clone was seen once. The chain couples TRBV6-4 to TRBJ2-1; 10 positions agree with TRBD2. CDR3 length: 14 amino acids. V trimming: 5 bases; J trimming: 6 bases; junction bases outside the gene matches: 4. In germline, CDR1 is MRHNA, CDR2 SNTAGT. The CDR3 DNA reads as TGTGCCAGCAGTAGCGGGAGGGCCCGCAATGAGCAGTTCTTC. It is translated as CASSSGRARNEQFF.